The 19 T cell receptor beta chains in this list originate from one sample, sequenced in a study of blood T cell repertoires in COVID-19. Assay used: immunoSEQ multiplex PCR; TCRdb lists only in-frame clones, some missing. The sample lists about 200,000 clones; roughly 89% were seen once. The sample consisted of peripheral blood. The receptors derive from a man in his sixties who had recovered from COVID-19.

CDR3 DNA sequence: TGTGCCAGCACCCCGGACAGGGGTTGGGACACTGAAGCTTTCTTT. It encodes CASTPDRGWDTEAFF. The genes are TRBV6-2 or TRBV6-3 and TRBJ1-1, with TRBD1 matching 9 bases. Germline loops: CDR1 MNHEY, CDR2 SVGEGT. Unmatched junction bases numbered 9, after V lost 7 bases and J lost 3 bases. This CDR3 comprises 15 residues.

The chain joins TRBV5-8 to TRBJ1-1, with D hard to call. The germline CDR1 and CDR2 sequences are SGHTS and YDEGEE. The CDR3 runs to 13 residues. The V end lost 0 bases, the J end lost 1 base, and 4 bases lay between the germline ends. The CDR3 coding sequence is TGTGCCAGCAGCTTGGGGGCGAACACTGAAGCTTTCTTT. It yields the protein CASSLGANTEAFF.

CDR3 sequence: CASSSSGIFAGTVSQETQYF. The CDR3 bases are TGTGCCAGCAGTTCGTCAGGGATCTTTGCGGGGACTGTTTCTCAAGAGACCCAGTACTTC. The chain links TRBV27 to TRBJ2-5; D might be TRBD2 (6 bases). V was pared by 4 bases and J by 2 bases, with 29 bases between. From germline, CDR1 is MNHEY and CDR2 SMNVEV (reference sequence). There are 20 residues in the CDR3.

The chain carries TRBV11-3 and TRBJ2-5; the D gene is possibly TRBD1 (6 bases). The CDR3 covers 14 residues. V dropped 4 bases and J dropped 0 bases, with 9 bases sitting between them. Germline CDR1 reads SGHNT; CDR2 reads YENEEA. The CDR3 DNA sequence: TGTGCCAGCAGCTCCGGACAGAACCAAGAGACCCAGTACTTC. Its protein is CASSSGQNQETQYF.

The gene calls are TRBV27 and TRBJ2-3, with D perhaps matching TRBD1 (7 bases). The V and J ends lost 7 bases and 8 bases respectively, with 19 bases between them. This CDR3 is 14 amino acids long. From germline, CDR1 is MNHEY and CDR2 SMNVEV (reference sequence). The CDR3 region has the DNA TGTGCCAGCACGGGGGACAGTCAAGTCGGTACGCAGTATTTT. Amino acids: CASTGDSQVGTQYF.

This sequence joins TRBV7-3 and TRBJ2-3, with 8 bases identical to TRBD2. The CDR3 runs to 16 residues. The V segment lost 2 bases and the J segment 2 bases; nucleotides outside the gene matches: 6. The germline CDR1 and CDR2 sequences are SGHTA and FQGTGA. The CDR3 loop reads CASSLVSGGPTDTQYF. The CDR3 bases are TGTGCCAGCAGCTTAGTAAGCGGGGGCCCCACAGATACGCAGTATTTT.

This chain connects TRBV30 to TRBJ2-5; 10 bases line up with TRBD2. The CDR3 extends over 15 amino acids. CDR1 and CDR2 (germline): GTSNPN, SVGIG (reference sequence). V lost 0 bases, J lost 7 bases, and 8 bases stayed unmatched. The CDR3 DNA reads TGTGCCTGGAGTGTGGCCCTAGCGGGGGCGGGGACCCAGTACTTC. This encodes CAWSVALAGAGTQYF.

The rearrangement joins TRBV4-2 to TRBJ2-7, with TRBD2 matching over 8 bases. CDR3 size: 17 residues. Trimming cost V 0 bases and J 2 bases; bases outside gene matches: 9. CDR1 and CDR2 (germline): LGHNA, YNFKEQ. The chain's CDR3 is CASSQDQRSGTTYEQYF. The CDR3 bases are TGTGCCAGCAGCCAAGATCAACGTAGCGGGACTACCTACGAGCAGTACTTC.

DNA of the CDR3: TGTGCCAGCAGCTTGTCCCCAGCGGGAGGGTTCGAGCAGTACTTC. It yields the protein CASSLSPAGGFEQYF. The chain links TRBV5-8 to TRBJ2-7; 10 nucleotides align to TRBD2. The CDR3 totals 15 residues. V shed 1 base and J 6 bases; nucleotides not matched to a gene: 7. The germline V gene has CDR1 SGHTS and CDR2 YDEGEE. The entire variable domain, with the rest obtained from reference TRBV5-8 and TRBJ2-7, is as follows: EAGVTQSPTHLIKTRGQQATLRCSPISGHTSVYWYQQALGLGLQFLLWYDEGEERNRGNFPPRFSGRQFPNYSSELNVNALELEDSALYLCASSLSPAGGFEQYFGPGTRLTVT.

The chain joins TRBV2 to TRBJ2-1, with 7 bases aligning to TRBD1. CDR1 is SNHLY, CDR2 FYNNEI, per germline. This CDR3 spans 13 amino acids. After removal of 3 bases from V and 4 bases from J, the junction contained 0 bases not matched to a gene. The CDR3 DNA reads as TGTGCCAGCAGTGAGGACAGGTACAATGAGCAGTTCTTC. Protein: CASSEDRYNEQFF.

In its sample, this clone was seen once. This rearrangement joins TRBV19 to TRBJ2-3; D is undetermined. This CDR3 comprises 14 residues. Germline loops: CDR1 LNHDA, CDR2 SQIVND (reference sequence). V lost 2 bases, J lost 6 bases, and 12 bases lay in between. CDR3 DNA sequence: TGTGCCAGTAGTATAAGGCGGATGGCGGATACGCAGTATTTT. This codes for CASSIRRMADTQYF.

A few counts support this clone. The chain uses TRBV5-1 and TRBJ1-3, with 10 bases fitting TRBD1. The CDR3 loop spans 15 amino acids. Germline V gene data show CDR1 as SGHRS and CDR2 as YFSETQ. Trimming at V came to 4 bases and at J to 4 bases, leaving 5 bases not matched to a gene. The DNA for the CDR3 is TGCGCCAGCAGCGCGGGACAGGGGTGGGGAAACACCATATATTTT. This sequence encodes CASSAGQGWGNTIYF.

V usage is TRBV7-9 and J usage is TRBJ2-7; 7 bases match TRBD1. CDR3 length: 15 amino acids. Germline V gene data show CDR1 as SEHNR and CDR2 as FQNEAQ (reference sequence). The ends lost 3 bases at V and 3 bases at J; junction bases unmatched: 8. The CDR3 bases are TGTGCCAGCAGCTTCCTCCGGGACAGCGTCTACGAGCAGTACTTC. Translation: CASSFLRDSVYEQYF.

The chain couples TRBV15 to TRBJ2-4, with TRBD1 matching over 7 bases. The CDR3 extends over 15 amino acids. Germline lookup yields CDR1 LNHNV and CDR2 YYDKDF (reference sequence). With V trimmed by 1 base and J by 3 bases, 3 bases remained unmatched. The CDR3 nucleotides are TGTGCCACCAGCAGAGCCAGGGACAGCAAAAACATTCAGTACTTC. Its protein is CATSRARDSKNIQYF.

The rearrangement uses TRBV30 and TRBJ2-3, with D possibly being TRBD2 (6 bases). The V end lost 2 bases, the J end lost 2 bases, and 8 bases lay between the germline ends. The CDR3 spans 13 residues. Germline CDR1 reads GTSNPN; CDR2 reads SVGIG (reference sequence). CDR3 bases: TGTGCCTGGAGTTGGGGGGTCACAGATACGCAGTATTTT. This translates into CAWSWGVTDTQYF.

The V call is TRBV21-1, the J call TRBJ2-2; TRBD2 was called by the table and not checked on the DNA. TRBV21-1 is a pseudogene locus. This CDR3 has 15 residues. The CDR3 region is CASSKGEGNTGELFF. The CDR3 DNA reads TGTGCCAGCAGCAAAGGAGAGGGCAACACCGGGGAGCTGTTTTTT.

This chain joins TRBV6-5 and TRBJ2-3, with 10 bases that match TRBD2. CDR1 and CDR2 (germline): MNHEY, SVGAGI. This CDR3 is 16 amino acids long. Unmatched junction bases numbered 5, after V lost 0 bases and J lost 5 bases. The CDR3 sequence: CASSYSSGRAGDTQYF. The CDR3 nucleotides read TGTGCCAGCAGTTACTCAAGCGGGAGGGCCGGAGATACGCAGTATTTT.

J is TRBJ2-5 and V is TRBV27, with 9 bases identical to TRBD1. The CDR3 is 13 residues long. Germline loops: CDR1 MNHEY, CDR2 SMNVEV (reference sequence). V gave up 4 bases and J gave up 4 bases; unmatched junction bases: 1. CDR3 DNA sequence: TGTGCCAGCAGTTCGACAGGGGGAGAGACCCAGTACTTC. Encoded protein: CASSSTGGETQYF.

CDR3 nucleotide sequence: TGTGCCAGCAGCTCGCGAAACAGCAGGGCGCAGTATTTT. Translating gives CASSSRNSRAQYF. This sequence joins TRBV11-3 and TRBJ2-3; D may be TRBD1 (5 bases). V shed 4 bases and J shed 10 bases, with 15 bases lying between them. This CDR3 contains 13 residues. From germline, CDR1 is SGHNT and CDR2 YENEEA.